This T cell receptor beta chain was captured by sequencing in a study of OX40 agonist ivuxolimab in advanced cancers. In germline, CDR1 is KGHSH, CDR2 LQKENI. This CDR3 has 18 amino acids. The germline V and J ends were trimmed by 2 bases and 0 bases, with 17 bases remaining between them. Study-level points and caveats: Relative to CD4+, CD8+ T cells held more expanded clones on average. Clones of CD4+ and CD8+ blood T cells grew by week 6 at doses of 0.1 to 3.0 mg/kg.

For this clone: The antigen is not known.

Profiled with immunoSEQ multiplex PCR; TCRdb holds only in-frame clones, not every one. The data show over 55,000 clones, over 75% seen once. The rearrangement links TRBV18 to TRBJ2-1, with D hard to call. The clonotype comes from an adult with an advanced solid tumor such as melanoma, head and neck, liver or kidney cancer. The material was CD4+ or CD8+ T cells sorted from blood, obtained in a trial of the OX40 agonist ivuxolimab. For the CDR3, the DNA is TGTGCCAGCTCACCAAGCGTTAGGGTCCTAAGCTCCTACAATGAGCAGTTCTTC. This codes for CASSPSVRVLSSYNEQFF.